This record concerns one T cell receptor (beta chain) sequence. Antigen unknown. There are 13 residues in the CDR3. Germline CDR1 and CDR2: LNHDA and SQIVND (reference sequence). Losses at the gene ends were 6 bases for V and 1 base for J; bases not matched to a gene: 2. Generated by immunoSEQ multiplex PCR, the TCRdb table keeps only in-frame clones and is missing some. The table shows about 120,000 clones, with roughly 87% occurring only once. The source of the sample is a study of T cell responses to AZD1222 COVID-19 vaccine. The study, taken as a whole, reports: Possibly, clonal diversity was underestimated; donors were largely white British and included more females. With two AZD1222 doses given, Spike-specific TCR breadth and depth both rose.

This clonotype was obtained from an adult in good health. V usage is TRBV19 and J usage is TRBJ1-1; 7 nucleotides align to TRBD1. The sequencing used peripheral blood, collected on day 0 of AZD1222 vaccination. CDR3 DNA sequence: TGTGCCAGTAGGGACAGGCCGAACACTGAAGCTTTCTTT. Amino acids: CASRDRPNTEAFF. Looking up the rest from reference TRBV19 and TRBJ1-1 gives the full variable domain: DGGITQSPKYLFRKEGQNVTLSCEQNLNHDAMYWYRQDPGQGLRLIYYSQIVNDFQKGDIAEGYSVSREKKESFPLTVTSAQKNPTAFYLCASRDRPNTEAFFGQGTRLTVV.